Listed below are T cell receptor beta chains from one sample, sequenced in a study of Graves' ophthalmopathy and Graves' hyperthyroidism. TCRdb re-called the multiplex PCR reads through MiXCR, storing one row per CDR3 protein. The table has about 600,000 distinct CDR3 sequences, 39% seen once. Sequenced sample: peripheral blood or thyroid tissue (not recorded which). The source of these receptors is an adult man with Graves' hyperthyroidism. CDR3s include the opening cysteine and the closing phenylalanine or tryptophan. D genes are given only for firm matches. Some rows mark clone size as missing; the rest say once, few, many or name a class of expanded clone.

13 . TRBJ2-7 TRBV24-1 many TGTGCCACCAGTGACGCGTTGGGGTGGGAGCAGTACTTC CATSDALGWEQYF
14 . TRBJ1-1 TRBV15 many TGTGCCACCAGCACTGGACACCTGAACACTGAAGCTTTCTTT CATSTGHLNTEAFF
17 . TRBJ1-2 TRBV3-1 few TGTGCCAGCAGCCAAGATAAGGGTAGACCAGGGGACTATGGCTACACCTTC CASSQDKGRPGDYGYTF
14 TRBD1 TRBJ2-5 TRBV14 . TGTGCCAGCAGCCTTGGACAGGGAGAAGAGACCCGGTACTTC CASSLGQGEETRYF
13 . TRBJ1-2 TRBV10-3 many TGTGCCATCAGTGAGGACAGTATCTATGGCTACACCTTC CAISEDSIYGYTF
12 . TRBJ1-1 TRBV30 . TGTGCCTGGAATCTTCAGGGAACCGAAGCTTTCTTT CAWNLQGTEAFF
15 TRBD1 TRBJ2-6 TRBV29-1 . TGCAGCGAGGGACAGGGGAGCTCTGGGGCCAACGTCCTGACTTTC CSEGQGSSGANVLTF
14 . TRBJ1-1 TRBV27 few TGTGCCAGCAGTGGATGGACGGATAACACTGAAGCTTTCTTT CASSGWTDNTEAFF
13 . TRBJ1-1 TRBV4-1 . TGCGCCAGCAGCCAAGCCCCTGGCTGGGAAGCTTTCTTT CASSQAPGWEAFF
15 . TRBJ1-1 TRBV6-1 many TGTGCCAGCAGTGAAGGAGGACCGTTGAACACTGAAGCTTTCTTT CASSEGGPLNTEAFF
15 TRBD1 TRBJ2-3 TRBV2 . TGTGCCAGCAACAACGGACAGGGGGAAACAGATACGCAGTATTTT CASNNGQGETDTQYF
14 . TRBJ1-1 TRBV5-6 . TGTGCCAGCAGCTTTTGGGGGCGGGGAACTGAAGCTTTCTTT CASSFWGRGTEAFF
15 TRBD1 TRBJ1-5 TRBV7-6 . TGTGCCAGCAGCTCCGGAGGGACAGGGGTACAGCCCCAGCATTTT CASSSGGTGVQPQHF
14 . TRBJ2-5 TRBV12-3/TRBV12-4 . TGTGCCAGCTCACCGACCCCGACCATAGAGACCCAGTACTTC CASSPTPTIETQYF
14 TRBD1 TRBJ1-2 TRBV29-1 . TGCAGCGCCTCTCGGGGGACAGGGGGCCTAGGCTACACCTTC CSASRGTGGLGYTF
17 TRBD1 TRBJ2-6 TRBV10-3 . TGTGCCAGCAGCCGCCGGACAGGGACGCGAGGGGCCAACGTCCTGACTTTC CASSRRTGTRGANVLTF
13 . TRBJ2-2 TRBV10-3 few TGTGCCGCAGGGCATAGTGGTACCGGGGAGCTGTTTTTT CAAGHSGTGELFF
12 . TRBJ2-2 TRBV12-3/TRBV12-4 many TGTGCCAGCAGTTTTTGGGCCGGGGAGCTGTTTTTT CASSFWAGELFF
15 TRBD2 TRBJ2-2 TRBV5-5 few TGTGCCAGCAGCTCTAGCGGAGCGAACACCGGGGAGCTGTTTTTT CASSSSGANTGELFF
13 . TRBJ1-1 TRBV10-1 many TGCGCCAGCAGTGCTAAGAGGAACACTGAAGCTTTCTTT CASSAKRNTEAFF
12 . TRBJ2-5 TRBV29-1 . TGCAGCCAAATGGGCAGGGAAGAGACCCAGTACTTC CSQMGREETQYF